This TCR beta chain stems from a study of post-analysis software for immune sequencing data. Comments on this clonotype: Antigen specificity is unknown.

V shed 4 bases and J shed 3 bases, with 16 bases lying between them. The CDR3 consists of 15 residues. Germline values: CDR1 SGHDT, CDR2 YYEEEE. Study-level results: In patients, 4 to 6 TRBV segments were more frequent than in controls, with TRBV5-6, TRBV5-1 and TRBV20-1 among them.

Unique molecular identifiers featured in each of the TCR beta cDNA libraries. TCRdb re-called the PCR reads through MiXCR, storing one row per CDR3 protein. The table records 450,000 or so distinct CDR3 sequences, roughly 45% of them present only once. The source material was blood. This receptor was obtained from a girl aged 5-17 years with multiple sclerosis. V is TRBV5-6 and J is TRBJ1-2; TRBD1 might be the D (6 bases). CDR3 sequence (DNA): TGTGCCAGCAGCCGAGGGACAACTACGGACTATGGCTACACCTTC. It translates to CASSRGTTTDYGYTF.